The following is a TCR beta chain sequence with its context. Cohorts were determined from participant-reported clinical history. Two negative PCRs, clearance, or symptom resolution characterized the recovered Cohort 3 donors. The data were taken from a study of blood T cell repertoires in COVID-19. Study in general: The study drew acute and convalescent COVID-19 samples from the United States, Italy and Spain.

The germline V gene has CDR1 SGHVS and CDR2 FQNEAQ. The CDR3 extends over 12 amino acids. Trimming cost V 4 bases and J 5 bases; bases outside gene matches: 2. Profiled with immunoSEQ multiplex PCR; TCRdb holds only in-frame clones, not every one. The sample carries 400,000 or so clones, roughly 88% recorded once. The clonotype comes from a young man who had recovered from COVID-19. This chain connects TRBV7-8 to TRBJ2-7, with 7 bases that match TRBD1. Specimen: PBMCs or T cells enriched from blood (not recorded which). For the CDR3, the DNA is TGTGCCAGCAGCTACGGACAGGACGAGCAGTACTTC. Amino acid sequence: CASSYGQDEQYF.